A selection of T cell receptor beta chains follows, all from one sample in a study of blood T cells in healthy people across ages. TCRdb analysed the 5' RACE reads with MiXCR anew, one entry per CDR3 protein. The sample yields hundreds of thousands of distinct CDR3 sequences, approximately 30% seen once. The sequenced sample consisted of blood. Every receptor here comes from a woman of 80 years or more in good health. Each CDR3 is given with its conserved first and last residue.

V: TRBV7-2; J: TRBJ2-7; CDR3: CASSLPGEGREQYF
V: TRBV20-1; J: TRBJ2-1; CDR3: CSATTGSGETQFF
V: TRBV7-2; J: TRBJ2-1; CDR3: CASSRGPEVGQFF
V: TRBV7-9; J: -; CDR3: CASRAGTSRQETQYF
V: TRBV5-1; J: TRBJ2-5; CDR3: CASSFFAALGEQYF
V: TRBV9; J: TRBJ2-5; CDR3: CASSVAQAGGAETQYF
V: TRBV19; J: TRBJ1-1; CDR3: CASTIPRTGLGTEAFF
V: TRBV14; J: TRBJ2-1; CDR3: CASSLTGPNEQFF
V: TRBV23-1; J: TRBJ1-1; CDR3: CASSHRTTGEDTEAFF
V: TRBV4-3; J: TRBJ2-7; CDR3: CASSQEPGGGNEQYF
V: TRBV27; J: TRBJ1-1; CDR3: CASRPTGLMSTEAFF